The next 27 T cell receptor beta chains were all read from a single sample in a study of shared clonotypes between healthy human individuals. Method: immunoSEQ multiplex PCR; TCRdb's copy keeps in-frame clones and lacks some. In the table there are over 2 million clones, 92% of which are singletons. Material for sequencing was naive CD4+ T cells from PBMCs. Subset: CD45RA+ positively selected. The origin of the receptors is a man aged 18 to 35 in good health. Some clones in this sample may be carry-over from other donors' samples.

This chain joins TRBV28 and TRBJ2-2, with 7 bases lining up with TRBD2. CDR3 length: 18 amino acids. CDR1 and CDR2 (germline): MDHEN, SYDVKM. J gave up 6 bases and V 2 bases, and 15 bases lay outside the gene matches. The DNA for the CDR3 is TGTGCCAGCAGTTTAAGTTTCTGGGGGGAGGGCCTTTCCGGGGAGCTGTTTTTT. It translates to CASSLSFWGEGLSGELFF.

The chain combines TRBV2 with TRBJ1-5; D uncertain. The V gene lost 6 bases and the J gene lost 0 bases, with 21 bases spanning the gap. CDR3 size: 18 residues. CDR1 is SNHLY, CDR2 FYNNEI, per germline. The CDR3 nucleotides are TGTGCCAGCAGCCCCTTGTCCGCTACCGCTTATAGCAATCAGCCCCAGCATTTT. As protein: CASSPLSATAYSNQPQHF.

V usage is TRBV4-3 and J usage is TRBJ2-7; the D gene is possibly TRBD1 (6 bases). The germline V gene encodes CDR1 LGHNA and CDR2 YSLEER. Trimming removed 0 bases from V and 5 bases from J, with 11 bases in between. The CDR3 is 14 residues long. The CDR3, as DNA: TGCGCCAGCAGCCAAGATTCCAGGGGCGACGAGCAGTACTTC. This codes for CASSQDSRGDEQYF.

V and J are TRBV29-1 and TRBJ2-7, with 11 bases fitting TRBD2. From germline, CDR1 is SQVTM and CDR2 ANQGSEA. This CDR3 is 13 amino acids long. V was clipped by 7 bases and J by 3 bases; unmatched bases: 5. CDR3 nucleotides: TGCAGCGGCACCGGGACTAGCGGCTACGAGCAGTACTTC. Encoded protein: CSGTGTSGYEQYF.

V is TRBV7-8 and J is TRBJ2-7; TRBD1 matches at 9 bases. Trimming cost V 5 bases and J 0 bases; bases outside gene matches: 5. The germline V gene has CDR1 SGHVS and CDR2 FQNEAQ. The CDR3 loop spans 15 amino acids. CDR3 sequence reads: CASSKPGQGSYEQYF. In nucleotides, the CDR3 is TGTGCCAGCAGCAAACCGGGACAGGGCTCCTACGAGCAGTACTTC.

The V call is TRBV7-9, the J call TRBJ2-7; maybe TRBD2 (7 bases). This CDR3 comprises 14 residues. Trimming pared 1 base from V and 5 bases from J, leaving 12 bases between. From germline, CDR1 is SEHNR and CDR2 FQNEAQ (reference sequence). CDR3 region: CASSLEQGGNEQYF. The CDR3 DNA reads TGTGCCAGCAGCTTAGAACAGGGAGGGAACGAGCAGTACTTC.

A note on this clone: The sample holds other DNA sequences that translate to the same CDR3. V gene TRBV6-1 combines with J gene TRBJ2-7, with TRBD2 identical over 7 bases. Trimming cost V 6 bases and J 1 base; bases outside gene matches: 3. CDR3 length: 13 amino acids. Germline values: CDR1 MNHNS, CDR2 SASEGT. CDR3 DNA: TGTGCCAGCAGGGGGGGGAGTTCCTACGAGCAGTACTTC. Translation: CASRGGSSYEQYF.

The V and J genes are TRBV2 and TRBJ2-1; 8 nucleotides match TRBD1. Germline assignment: CDR1 SNHLY and CDR2 FYNNEI. Unmatched junction bases numbered 2, after V lost 4 bases and J lost 6 bases. The CDR3 has 13 residues. CDR3 DNA sequence: TGTGCCAGCAGTGGACAGGGGATCAATGAGCAGTTCTTC. It specifies CASSGQGINEQFF.

V usage is TRBV6-6 and J usage is TRBJ2-7, with D unclear. V was shortened by 7 bases and J by 2 bases, with 12 bases between the two germline ends. The CDR3 is 13 residues long. Germline V CDR1 and CDR2: MNHNY, SVGAGI (reference sequence). The CDR3 sequence: CASIRQPPYEQYF. The CDR3 DNA sequence: TGTGCCAGCATCCGGCAGCCCCCCTACGAGCAGTACTTC.

The V call is TRBV6-1, the J call TRBJ1-2, with D possibly TRBD1 on 6 matching bases. The CDR3 contains 15 residues. CDR1 MNHNS and CDR2 SASEGT come from the germline V gene. V lost 0 bases, J lost 3 bases, and 11 bases lay in between. The CDR3, as DNA: TGTGCCAGCAGTGAAGCGGGGGGGGCAGACTATGGCTACACCTTC. Translation gives CASSEAGGADYGYTF.

This clone was seen once. The rearrangement uses TRBV7-2 and TRBJ1-2; no firm D call. Trimming stripped 8 bases from V and 4 bases from J, with 11 bases between. Germline V gene lookup returns CDR1 SGHTA and CDR2 FQGNSA. The CDR3 is 12 amino acids. CDR3 residues: CASGKSAYGYTF. As DNA, the CDR3 is TGTGCCAGCGGGAAAAGCGCCTATGGCTACACCTTC.

V gene TRBV5-4 combines with J gene TRBJ2-3; D possibly corresponds to TRBD1 (6 bases). This CDR3 has 12 residues. Germline V gene lookup returns CDR1 SGHNT and CDR2 YYREEE (reference sequence). V was clipped by 4 bases and J by 5 bases, with 8 bases between them. CDR3 in amino acids: CASSPTGDTQYF. The CDR3 DNA follows: TGTGCCAGCAGCCCGACAGGAGATACGCAGTATTTT.

This chain joins TRBV7-2 and TRBJ2-7; 10 nucleotides align to TRBD1. The ends lost 5 bases at V and 3 bases at J; junction bases unmatched: 4. The germline V gene has CDR1 SGHTA and CDR2 FQGNSA. The CDR3 is 14 residues long. The CDR3 DNA is TGTGCCAGCAGCGCGCGGACAGGGGGCTACGAGCAGTACTTC. It is translated as CASSARTGGYEQYF.

The rearrangement joins TRBV5-6 to TRBJ2-2, with 9 bases that match TRBD2. The junction had 12 bases not matched to a gene; V was cut back by 5 bases and J by 4 bases. The CDR3 sequence is 17 residues long. The germline gives CDR1 SGHDT, CDR2 YYEEEE. CDR3 residues: CASRRGRSGRPTGELFF. The DNA for the CDR3 is TGTGCCAGCAGACGTGGGAGGAGCGGGAGGCCCACCGGGGAGCTGTTTTTT.

The chain carries TRBV28 and TRBJ1-2; 9 bases match TRBD1. CDR1 MDHEN and CDR2 SYDVKM come from the germline V gene. The CDR3 spans 15 residues. With V trimmed by 5 bases and J by 7 bases, 11 bases remained unmatched. CDR3 amino acids: CASSHGQGSNLGYTF. As DNA, the CDR3 is TGTGCCAGCAGTCACGGACAGGGGTCGAATCTTGGCTACACCTTC.

On this clone itself: Other DNA variants within this sample encode the same CDR3. This sequence joins TRBV19 and TRBJ1-2, with D maybe TRBD1 (5 bases). Germline values: CDR1 LNHDA, CDR2 SQIVND (reference sequence). V lost 3 bases and J lost 2, with 7 bases in between. CDR3 length: 13 amino acids. The CDR3 here is CASSIGGNYGYTF. Written as DNA, the CDR3 is TGTGCCAGTAGTATTGGGGGGAACTATGGCTACACCTTC.

The V call is TRBV4-1, the J call TRBJ1-2; D unresolved. Looked up from germline, CDR1 is MGHRA and CDR2 is YSYEKL. This CDR3 comprises 16 residues. Trimming stripped 0 bases from V and 7 bases from J, with 18 bases between. The CDR3 spells CASSQDVDGRISGYTF. Here the CDR3 DNA reads TGCGCCAGCAGCCAAGATGTAGACGGTCGAATCTCTGGCTACACCTTC.

Only one count was recorded for this clone. This chain links TRBV27 with TRBJ1-4; D uncertain. The V end was cut by 4 bases, the J end by 5 bases, with 11 bases between. CDR3 length: 14 residues. Germline CDR1 is MNHEY and CDR2 is SMNVEV (reference sequence). CDR3 amino acids: CASSSRPSNEKLFF. The CDR3 DNA reads as TGTGCCAGCAGTTCTCGACCATCAAATGAAAAACTGTTTTTT.

V usage is TRBV29-1 and J usage is TRBJ1-1, with 11 bases fitting TRBD1. V lost 4 bases, J lost 4 bases, and 11 bases stayed unmatched. Germline assignment: CDR1 SQVTM and CDR2 ANQGSEA. The CDR3 sequence is 16 residues long. CDR3 in amino acids: CSVVPRDRGGSTEAFF. The CDR3 coding sequence is TGCAGCGTTGTGCCCCGGGACAGGGGGGGAAGCACTGAAGCTTTCTTT.

This rearrangement joins TRBV29-1 to TRBJ2-5; a possible D gene is TRBD1 (6 bases). V lost 6 bases to trimming and J lost 5 bases, with 22 bases between them. CDR1 is SQVTM, CDR2 ANQGSEA, per germline. The CDR3 sequence is 15 residues long. CDR3 loop: CSVAFSPVRGETQYF. CDR3 DNA sequence: TGCAGCGTAGCCTTTAGCCCGGTGAGGGGGGAGACCCAGTACTTC.

This chain links TRBV28 with TRBJ1-4, with 9 bases aligning to TRBD1. Per the germline V gene, CDR1 is MDHEN and CDR2 is SYDVKM. This CDR3 region has 19 residues. V lost 3 bases to trimming and J lost 3 bases; unmatched junction nucleotides: 14. The CDR3, as DNA: TGTGCCAGCAGTTTGTCTCCCGGGACAGGGAGTGAAGCTAATGAAAAACTGTTTTTT. Its translation: CASSLSPGTGSEANEKLFF.

The chain has TRBV27 and TRBJ2-7, with 9 nucleotides matching TRBD1. Germline V gene lookup returns CDR1 MNHEY and CDR2 SMNVEV (reference sequence). This CDR3 has 17 residues. With 7 bases clipped from V and 2 bases from J, the junction kept 15 bases outside the gene matches. The CDR3 DNA follows: TGTGCCAGCAAACGTTCAGAACCGGGACAGGGCACCTACGAGCAGTACTTC. This gives the protein CASKRSEPGQGTYEQYF.

This chain connects TRBV4-2 to TRBJ2-1; no clear D. Germline CDR1 reads LGHNA; CDR2 reads YNFKEQ. This CDR3 spans 17 amino acids. Trimming left V 3 bases short and J 3 bases short, with 18 bases between. CDR3: CASSQDPYGSIYNEQFF. CDR3 in DNA: TGTGCCAGCAGCCAGGACCCCTACGGTTCCATCTACAATGAGCAGTTCTTC.

The sample holds one count of this clone. The chain has TRBV4-2 and TRBJ2-2; 9 bases match TRBD1. The germline gives CDR1 LGHNA, CDR2 YNFKEQ. The CDR3 spans 16 residues. V dropped 6 bases and J dropped 3; count of bases not matched to a gene: 8. This chain's CDR3 is CASRATGGMDTGELFF. CDR3 sequence (DNA): TGTGCCAGCAGAGCGACAGGGGGTATGGACACCGGGGAGCTGTTTTTT.

The V call is TRBV28, the J call TRBJ1-2, with D unclear. The germline V gene encodes CDR1 MDHEN and CDR2 SYDVKM. This CDR3 comprises 11 residues. Trimming left V 2 bases short and J 13 bases short, with 11 bases between. Written as DNA, the CDR3 is TGTGCCAGCAGTTTAAGAGCCCTGACCACCTTC. Translating it yields CASSLRALTTF.

The chain couples TRBV9 to TRBJ2-5; tentative D call: TRBD2 (7 bases). CDR3 size: 17 residues. Trimming shortened V by 0 bases and J by 4 bases, and 19 bases separated the two germline ends. Germline-derived CDR1 and CDR2 are SGDLS and YYNGEE. For the CDR3, the DNA is TGTGCCAGCAGCGTAGGGGAGGGAGGGGGTTTTGGAGAGACCCAGTACTTC. It codes for CASSVGEGGGFGETQYF.

The chain combines TRBV10-3 with TRBJ2-3, with 13 bases identical to TRBD2. This CDR3 has 18 amino acids. Trimming at V came to 2 bases and at J to 1 base, leaving 6 bases not matched to a gene. Per germline, CDR1 ENHRY and CDR2 SYGVKD. CDR3 residues: CAISEAGLAGAGTDTQYF. DNA of the CDR3: TGTGCCATCAGTGAGGCCGGACTAGCGGGAGCGGGCACAGATACGCAGTATTTT.